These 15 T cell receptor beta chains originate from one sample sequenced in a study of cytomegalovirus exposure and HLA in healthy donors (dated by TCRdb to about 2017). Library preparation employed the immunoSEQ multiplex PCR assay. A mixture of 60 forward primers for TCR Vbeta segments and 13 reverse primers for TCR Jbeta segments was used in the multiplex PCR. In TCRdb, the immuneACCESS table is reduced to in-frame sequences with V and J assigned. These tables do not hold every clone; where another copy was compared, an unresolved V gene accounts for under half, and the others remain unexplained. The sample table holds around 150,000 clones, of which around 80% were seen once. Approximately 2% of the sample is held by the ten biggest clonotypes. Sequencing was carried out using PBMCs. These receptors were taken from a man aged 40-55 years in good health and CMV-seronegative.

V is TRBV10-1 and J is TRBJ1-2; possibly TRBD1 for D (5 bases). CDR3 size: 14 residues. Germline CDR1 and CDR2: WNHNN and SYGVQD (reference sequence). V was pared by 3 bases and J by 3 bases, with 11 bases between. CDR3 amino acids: CASSETGSDYGYTF. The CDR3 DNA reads TGCGCCAGCAGTGAAACAGGCTCAGACTATGGCTACACCTTC.

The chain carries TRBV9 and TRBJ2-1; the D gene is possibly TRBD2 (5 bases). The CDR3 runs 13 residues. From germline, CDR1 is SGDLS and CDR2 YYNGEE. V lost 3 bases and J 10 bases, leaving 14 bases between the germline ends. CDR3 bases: TGTGCCAGCAGCGACCCCTATCGAGGGGAGCAGTTCTTC. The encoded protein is CASSDPYRGEQFF.

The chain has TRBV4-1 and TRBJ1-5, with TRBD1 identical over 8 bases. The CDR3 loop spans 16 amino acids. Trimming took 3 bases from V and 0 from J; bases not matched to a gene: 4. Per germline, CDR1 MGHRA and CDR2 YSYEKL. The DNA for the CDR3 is TGCGCCAGCAGCCATTTACAGGGGGTTAGCAATCAGCCCCAGCATTTT. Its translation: CASSHLQGVSNQPQHF.

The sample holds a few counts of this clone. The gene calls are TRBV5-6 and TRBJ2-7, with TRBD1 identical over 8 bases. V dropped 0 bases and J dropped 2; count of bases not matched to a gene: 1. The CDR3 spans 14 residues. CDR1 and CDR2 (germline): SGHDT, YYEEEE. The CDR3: CASSLAGQAYEQYF. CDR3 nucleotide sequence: TGTGCCAGCAGCTTGGCGGGACAGGCCTACGAGCAGTACTTC.

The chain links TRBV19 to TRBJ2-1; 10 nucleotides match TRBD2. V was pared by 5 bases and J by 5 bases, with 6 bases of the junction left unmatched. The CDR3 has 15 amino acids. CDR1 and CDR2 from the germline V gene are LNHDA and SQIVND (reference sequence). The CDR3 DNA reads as TGTGCCAGTAGTGTTAGCGGGGGGTCCCACAATGAGCAGTTCTTC. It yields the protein CASSVSGGSHNEQFF.

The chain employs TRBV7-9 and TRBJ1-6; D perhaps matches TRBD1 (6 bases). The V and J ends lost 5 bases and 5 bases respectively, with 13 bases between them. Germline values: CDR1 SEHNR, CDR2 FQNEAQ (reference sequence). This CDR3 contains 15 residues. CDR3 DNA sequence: TGTGCCAGCAGCCTTGGACAGCCCAATAATTCACCCCTCCACTTT. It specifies CASSLGQPNNSPLHF.

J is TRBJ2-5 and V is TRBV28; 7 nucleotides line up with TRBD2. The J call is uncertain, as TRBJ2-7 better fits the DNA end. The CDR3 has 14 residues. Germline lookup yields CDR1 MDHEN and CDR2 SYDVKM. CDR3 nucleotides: TGTGCCAGCAGTTTTTCGGGTAGCGGGTACGAGCAGTACTTC. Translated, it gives CASSFSGSGYEQYF.

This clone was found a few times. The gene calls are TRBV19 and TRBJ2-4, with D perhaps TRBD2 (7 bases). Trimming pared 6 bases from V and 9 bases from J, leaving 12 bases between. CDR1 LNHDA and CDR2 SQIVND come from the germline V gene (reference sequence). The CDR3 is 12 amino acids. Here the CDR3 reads CASSTGGPIQYF. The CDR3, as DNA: TGTGCCAGTAGCACCGGGGGGCCCATTCAGTACTTC.

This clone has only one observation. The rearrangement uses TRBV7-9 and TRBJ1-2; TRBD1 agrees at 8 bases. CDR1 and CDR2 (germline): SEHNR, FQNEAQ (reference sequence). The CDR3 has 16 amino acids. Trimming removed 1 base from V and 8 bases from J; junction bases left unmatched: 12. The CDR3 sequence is CASSLGLEQGARGYTF. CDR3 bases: TGTGCCAGCAGCTTAGGTTTGGAGCAGGGGGCACGAGGCTACACCTTC.

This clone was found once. The CDR3 nucleotides read TGCGCCAGCAGCCCGGAGGGAACCTACAATGAGCAGTTCTTC. It specifies CASSPEGTYNEQFF. The rearrangement joins TRBV4-1 to TRBJ2-1; tentatively, D is TRBD2 (6 bases). Germline CDR1 and CDR2: MGHRA and YSYEKL. The CDR3 contains 14 residues. V lost 4 bases and J lost 2, with 9 bases in between.

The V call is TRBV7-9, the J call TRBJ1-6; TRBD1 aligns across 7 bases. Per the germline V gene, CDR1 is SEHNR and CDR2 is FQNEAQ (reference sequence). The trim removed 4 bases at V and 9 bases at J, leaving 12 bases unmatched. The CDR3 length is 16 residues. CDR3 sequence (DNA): TGTGCCAGCAGCTCGTGGGACAGATTAGGTGGTTCACCCCTCCACTTT. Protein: CASSSWDRLGGSPLHF.

In DNA, the CDR3 is TGTGCCTGGAGAATAGCCGCAGATGAGCAGTTCTTC. Amino acid sequence: CAWRIAADEQFF. This sequence joins TRBV30 and TRBJ2-1; the D is unclear. This CDR3 is built from 12 residues. Trimming removed 3 bases from V and 8 bases from J, with 11 bases in between. The V gene's germline CDR1 is GTSNPN and CDR2 SVGIG (reference sequence).

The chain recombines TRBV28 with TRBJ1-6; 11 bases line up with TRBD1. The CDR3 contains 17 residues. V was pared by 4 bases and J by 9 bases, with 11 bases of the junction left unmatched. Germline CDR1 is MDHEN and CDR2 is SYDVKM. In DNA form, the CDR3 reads TGTGCCAGCAGTTACCGGGGGACAGGGGGTAGTGGTTCACCCCTCCACTTT. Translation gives CASSYRGTGGSGSPLHF.

The CDR3 coding sequence is TGCAGTGCTACACTCCTGTACGAGCAGTACTTC. This sequence encodes CSATLLYEQYF. This chain uses TRBV20-1 with TRBJ2-7; D not resolved. Germline V lookup: CDR1 DFQATT, CDR2 SNEGSKA (reference sequence). Trimming pared 4 bases from V and 4 bases from J, leaving 8 bases between. The CDR3 is 11 amino acids.

CDR3 protein: CASSEGRRDEQYF. The DNA for the CDR3 is TGTGCCAGCAGTGAAGGGCGGAGGGACGAGCAGTACTTC. V usage is TRBV25-1 and J usage is TRBJ2-5; D possibly corresponds to TRBD2 (6 bases). The J call may be mistaken, given a closer DNA end match to TRBJ2-7. From germline, CDR1 is MGHDK and CDR2 SYGVNS. The CDR3 consists of 13 residues.